This T cell receptor (beta chain) was sequenced in a study of T cells in localized non-small cell lung cancer. Measured with immunoSEQ multiplex PCR; TCRdb has only the in-frame clones, and not every one. This table has about 33,000 clones, approximately 84% appearing once. The CDR3 has 15 amino acids. The germline V gene has CDR1 MGHDK and CDR2 SYGVNS. V was pared by 2 bases and J by 5 bases, with 12 bases between. General study findings and limits: Investigators sequenced only a single tumor region, leaving heterogeneity possible. Uninvolved nearby lung showed the greatest T cell clonality, exceeding that found in tumor. Appearances in adjacent lung were noted for a median approximately 58 of the top 100 tumor clones.

In regard to this clone: Its antigen is not identified.

The sequence derives from a male donor aged 60 or over with stage III lung adenocarcinoma. The sample consisted of peripheral blood, taken before any cancer treatment. The rearrangement joins TRBV25-1 to TRBJ1-4; a weak D match, TRBD1 (5 bases). CDR3 residues: CASSERGGPNEKLFF. CDR3 nucleotide sequence: TGTGCCAGCAGTGAACGTGGGGGTCCGAATGAAAAACTGTTTTTT.